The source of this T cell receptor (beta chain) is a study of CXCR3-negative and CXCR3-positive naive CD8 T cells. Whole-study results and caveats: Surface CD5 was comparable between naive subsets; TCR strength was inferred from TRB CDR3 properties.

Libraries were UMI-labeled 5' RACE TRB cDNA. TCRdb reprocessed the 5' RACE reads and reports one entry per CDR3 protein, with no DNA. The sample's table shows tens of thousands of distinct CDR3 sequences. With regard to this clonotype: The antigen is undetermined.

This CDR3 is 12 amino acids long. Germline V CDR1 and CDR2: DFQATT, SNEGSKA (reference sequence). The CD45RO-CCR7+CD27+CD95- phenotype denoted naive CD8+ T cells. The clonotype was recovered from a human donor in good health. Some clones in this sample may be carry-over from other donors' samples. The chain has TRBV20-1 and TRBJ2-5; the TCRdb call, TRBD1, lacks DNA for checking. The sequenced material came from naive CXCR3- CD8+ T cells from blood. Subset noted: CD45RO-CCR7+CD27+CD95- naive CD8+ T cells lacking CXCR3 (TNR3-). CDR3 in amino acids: CSAIGQGETQYF.